This TCR beta chain was obtained from a study of glioma-infiltrating T cells after dendritic cell vaccination. The study's findings and limits: Higher pretreatment TIL content predicted longer progression-free time and survival.

This clone was seen a single time. The antigen is unknown. Losses at the gene ends were 3 bases for V and 3 bases for J; bases not matched to a gene: 5. The CDR3 totals 15 residues. CDR1 SEHNR and CDR2 FQNEAQ come from the germline V gene (reference sequence). The repertoire was sequenced with immunoSEQ multiplex PCR; TCRdb's copy has only in-frame clones and lacks some. Among about 82,000 clones listed, approximately 90% were seen once. Patients had residual fresh-frozen tumor tissue and more than two years of survival data. The sample consisted of blood, taken before dendritic cell vaccination. The rearrangement joins TRBV7-9 to TRBJ1-1, with TRBD1 matching 9 bases. The TCR sequence derives from a human donor with glioblastoma. Here the CDR3 reads CASSLNRGPDTEAFF. The CDR3 nucleotides read TGTGCCAGCAGCTTGAACAGGGGGCCGGACACTGAAGCTTTCTTT. The full variable domain, its missing parts supplied by reference TRBV7-9 and TRBJ1-1, is DTGVSQNPRHKITKRGQNVTFRCDPISEHNRLYWYRQTLGQGPEFLTYFQNEAQLEKSRLLSDRFSAERPKGSFSTLEIQRTEQGDSAMYLCASSLNRGPDTEAFFGQGTRLTVV.